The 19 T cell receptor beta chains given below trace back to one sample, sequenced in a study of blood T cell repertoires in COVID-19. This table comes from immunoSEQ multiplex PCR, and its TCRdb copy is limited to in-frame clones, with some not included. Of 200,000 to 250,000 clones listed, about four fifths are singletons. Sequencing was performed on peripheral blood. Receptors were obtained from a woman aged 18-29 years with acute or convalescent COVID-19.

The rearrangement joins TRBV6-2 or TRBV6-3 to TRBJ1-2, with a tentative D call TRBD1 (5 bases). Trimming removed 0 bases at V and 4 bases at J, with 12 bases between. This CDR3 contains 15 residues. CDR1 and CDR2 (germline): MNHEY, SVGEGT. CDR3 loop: CASSYSIIGGYGYTF. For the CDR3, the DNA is TGTGCCAGCAGTTACTCGATTATCGGGGGCTATGGCTACACCTTC.

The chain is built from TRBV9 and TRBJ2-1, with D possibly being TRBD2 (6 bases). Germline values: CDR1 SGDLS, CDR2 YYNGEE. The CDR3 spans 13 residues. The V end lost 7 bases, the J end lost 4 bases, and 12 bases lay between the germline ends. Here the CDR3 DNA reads TGTGCCAGCGGTCTAGCGCTTTACAATGAGCAGTTCTTC. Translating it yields CASGLALYNEQFF.

CDR3 DNA: TGTGCCAGCAGTTTATTAAGGGGACTAAGCGAGCAGTACTTC. Amino acid sequence: CASSLLRGLSEQYF. The chain links TRBV28 to TRBJ2-7; 7 nucleotides align to TRBD2. Looked up from germline, CDR1 is MDHEN and CDR2 is SYDVKM. This CDR3 comprises 14 residues. The V gene end was trimmed by 1 base and the J gene end by 6 bases; junction bases not matched to a gene: 6.

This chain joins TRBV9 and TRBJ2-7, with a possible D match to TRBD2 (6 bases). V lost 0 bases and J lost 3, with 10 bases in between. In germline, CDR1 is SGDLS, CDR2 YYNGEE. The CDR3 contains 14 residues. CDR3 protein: CASSVEGLGYEQYF. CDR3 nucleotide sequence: TGTGCCAGCAGCGTAGAGGGACTTGGCTACGAGCAGTACTTC.

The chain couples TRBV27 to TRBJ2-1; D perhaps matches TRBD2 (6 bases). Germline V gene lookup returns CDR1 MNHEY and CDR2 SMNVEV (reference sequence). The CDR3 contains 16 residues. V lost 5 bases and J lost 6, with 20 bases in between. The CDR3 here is CASSITGTPAGNEQFF. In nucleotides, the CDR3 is TGTGCCAGCAGTATAACCGGGACCCCAGCGGGCAATGAGCAGTTCTTC.

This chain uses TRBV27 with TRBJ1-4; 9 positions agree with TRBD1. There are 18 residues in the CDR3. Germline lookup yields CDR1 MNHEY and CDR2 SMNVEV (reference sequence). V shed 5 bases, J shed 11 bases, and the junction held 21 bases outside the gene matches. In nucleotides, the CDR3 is TGTGCCAGCAGTCCGAGAGACCCCCGGGACAGGGTTCGGTTTAAACTGTTTTTT. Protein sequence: CASSPRDPRDRVRFKLFF.

CDR3 amino acids: CASSDPGVNTEAFF. The CDR3 region has the DNA TGTGCCAGCAGTGACCCAGGTGTGAACACTGAAGCTTTCTTT. V usage is TRBV6-1 and J usage is TRBJ1-1; no definite D call. Germline loops: CDR1 MNHNS, CDR2 SASEGT. Trimming shortened V by 3 bases and J by 0 bases, and 8 bases separated the two germline ends. CDR3 length: 14 residues.

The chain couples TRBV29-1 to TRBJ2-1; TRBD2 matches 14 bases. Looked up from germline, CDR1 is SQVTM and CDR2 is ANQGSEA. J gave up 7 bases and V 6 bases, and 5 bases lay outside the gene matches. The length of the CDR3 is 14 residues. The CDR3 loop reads CSVTGTSGSNEQFF. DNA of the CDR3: TGCAGCGTCACCGGGACTAGCGGGAGTAATGAGCAGTTCTTC.

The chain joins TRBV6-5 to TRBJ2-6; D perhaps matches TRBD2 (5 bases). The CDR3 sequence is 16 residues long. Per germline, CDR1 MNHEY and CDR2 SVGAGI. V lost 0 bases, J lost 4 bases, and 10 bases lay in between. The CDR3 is CASSYSMGSGANVLTF. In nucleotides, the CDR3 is TGTGCCAGCAGTTACTCGATGGGGAGCGGGGCCAACGTCCTGACTTTC.

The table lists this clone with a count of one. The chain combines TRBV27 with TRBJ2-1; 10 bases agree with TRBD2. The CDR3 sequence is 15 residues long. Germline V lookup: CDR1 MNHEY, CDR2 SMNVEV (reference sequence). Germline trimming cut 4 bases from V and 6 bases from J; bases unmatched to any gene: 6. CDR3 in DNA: TGTGCCAGCAGTTCGACACTAGCGGGACCCAATGAGCAGTTCTTC. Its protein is CASSSTLAGPNEQFF.

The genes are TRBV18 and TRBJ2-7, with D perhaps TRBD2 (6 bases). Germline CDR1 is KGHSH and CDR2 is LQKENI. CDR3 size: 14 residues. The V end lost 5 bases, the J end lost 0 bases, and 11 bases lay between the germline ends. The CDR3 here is CASSTASDSYEQYF. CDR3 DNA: TGTGCCAGCTCAACGGCTAGCGACTCCTACGAGCAGTACTTC. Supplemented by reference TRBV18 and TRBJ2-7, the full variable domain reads NAGVMQNPRHLVRRRGQEARLRCSPMKGHSHVYWYRQLPEEGLKFMVYLQKENIIDESGMPKERFSAEFPKEGPSILRIQQVVRGDSAAYFCASSTASDSYEQYFGPGTRLTVT.

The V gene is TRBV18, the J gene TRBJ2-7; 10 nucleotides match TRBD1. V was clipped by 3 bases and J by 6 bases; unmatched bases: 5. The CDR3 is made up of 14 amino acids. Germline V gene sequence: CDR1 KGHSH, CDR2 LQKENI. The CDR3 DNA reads TGTGCCAGCTCACCCGGGACAGGGGCTTTCGAGCAGTACTTC. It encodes CASSPGTGAFEQYF.

The CDR3 here is CASSLRSTTGKGTGELFF. Here the CDR3 DNA reads TGTGCCAGCAGTTTAAGGTCAACGACAGGAAAGGGCACCGGGGAGCTGTTTTTT. The chain joins TRBV27 to TRBJ2-2, with D perhaps matching TRBD1 (6 bases). V was clipped by 2 bases and J by 4 bases, with 20 bases between them. The germline V gene has CDR1 MNHEY and CDR2 SMNVEV (reference sequence). This CDR3 has 18 residues.

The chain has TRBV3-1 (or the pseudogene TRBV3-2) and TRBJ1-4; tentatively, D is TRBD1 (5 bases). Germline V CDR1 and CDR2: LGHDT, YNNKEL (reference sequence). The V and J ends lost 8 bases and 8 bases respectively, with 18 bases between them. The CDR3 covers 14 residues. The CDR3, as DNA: TGTGCCAGCTCGAAGTATCAGGGTAACGAAAAACTGTTTTTT. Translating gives CASSKYQGNEKLFF.

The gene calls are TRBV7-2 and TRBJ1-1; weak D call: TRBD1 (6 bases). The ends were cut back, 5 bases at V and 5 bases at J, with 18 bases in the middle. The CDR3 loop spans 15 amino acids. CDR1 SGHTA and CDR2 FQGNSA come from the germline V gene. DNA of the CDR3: TGTGCCAGCAGCCTTAACAGGGAGGGGGAAACTGAAGCTTTCTTT. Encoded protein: CASSLNREGETEAFF. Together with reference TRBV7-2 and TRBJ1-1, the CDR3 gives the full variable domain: GAGVSQSPSNKVTEKGKDVELRCDPISGHTALYWYRQSLGQGLEFLIYFQGNSAPDKSGLPSDRFSAERTGGSVSTLTIQRTQQEDSAVYLCASSLNREGETEAFFGQGTRLTVV.

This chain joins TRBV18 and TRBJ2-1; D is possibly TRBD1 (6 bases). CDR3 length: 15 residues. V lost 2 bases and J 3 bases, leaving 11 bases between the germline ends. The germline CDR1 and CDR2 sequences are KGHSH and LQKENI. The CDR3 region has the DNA TGTGCCAGCTCACCAGACCAGGGGAGCTACAATGAGCAGTTCTTC. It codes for CASSPDQGSYNEQFF.

CDR3 nucleotides: TGTGCCAGCAGCGGAGGTGGGTGGGAGACCCAGTACTTC. Its translation: CASSGGGWETQYF. The rearrangement uses TRBV28 and TRBJ2-5, with D perhaps matching TRBD2 (5 bases). CDR1 is MDHEN and CDR2 is SYDVKM in the germline V gene. Trimming pared 6 bases from V and 5 bases from J, leaving 13 bases between. The CDR3 extends over 13 amino acids. Together with reference TRBV28 and TRBJ2-5, the CDR3 gives the full variable domain: DVKVTQSSRYLVKRTGEKVFLECVQDMDHENMFWYRQDPGLGLRLIYFSYDVKMKEKGDIPEGYSVSREKKERFSLILESASTNQTSMYLCASSGGGWETQYFGPGTRLLVL.

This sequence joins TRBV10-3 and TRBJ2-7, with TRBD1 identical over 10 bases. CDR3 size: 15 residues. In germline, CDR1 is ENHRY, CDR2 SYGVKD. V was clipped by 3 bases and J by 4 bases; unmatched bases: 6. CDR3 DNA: TGTGCCATCAGTGAACCGACAGGGGGCAATTACGAGCAGTACTTC. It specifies CAISEPTGGNYEQYF.

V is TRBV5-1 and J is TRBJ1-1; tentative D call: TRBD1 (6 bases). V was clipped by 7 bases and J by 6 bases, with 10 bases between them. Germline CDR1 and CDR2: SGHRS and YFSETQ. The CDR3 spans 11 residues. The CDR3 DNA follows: TGCGCCAGCCGCGGGGGCGCTGAAGCTTTCTTT. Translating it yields CASRGGAEAFF.